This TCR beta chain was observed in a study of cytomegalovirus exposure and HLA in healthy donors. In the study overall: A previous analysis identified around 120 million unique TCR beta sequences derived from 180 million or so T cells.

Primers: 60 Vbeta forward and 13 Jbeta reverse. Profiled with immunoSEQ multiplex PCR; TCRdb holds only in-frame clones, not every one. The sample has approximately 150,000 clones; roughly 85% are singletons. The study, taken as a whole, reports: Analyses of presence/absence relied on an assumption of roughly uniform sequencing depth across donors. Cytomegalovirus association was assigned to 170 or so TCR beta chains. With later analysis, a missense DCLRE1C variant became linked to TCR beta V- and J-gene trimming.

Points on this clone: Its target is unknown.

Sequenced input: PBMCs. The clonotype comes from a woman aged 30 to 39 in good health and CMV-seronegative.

The CDR3 region is CATSREAGYQETQYF. DNA for the CDR3: TGTGCCACGAGCCGGGAGGCGGGGTACCAAGAGACCCAGTACTTC. This chain joins TRBV9 and TRBJ2-5; TRBD2 matches 7 bases. J gave up 0 bases and V 9 bases, and 11 bases lay outside the gene matches. Germline V gene sequence: CDR1 SGDLS, CDR2 YYNGEE. This CDR3 region has 15 residues.